This T cell receptor (beta chain) was documented in a study of T cells in women clearing cervical HPV infection. All donors had a single incident cervical HPV16 infection, not prevalent. Per the germline V gene, CDR1 is SGHTA and CDR2 is FQGTGA. Trimming cost V 1 base and J 7 bases, with 14 bases left between them. The CDR3 is 15 residues long. Concerning this clone: The CDR3 extends 3 residues past the end of the read, so its final part is completed from the germline J gene.

The protocol was immunoSEQ multiplex PCR, while the TCRdb copy is restricted to in-frame clones and leaves out a portion. In total, the table holds fewer than 40,000 clones. The source of this sequence is a woman between 18 and 75 years old with a cervical HPV16 infection that either progressed to CIN3+ or cleared (not recorded which). Sequencing was done on a sample of blood buffy coat. V is TRBV7-3 and J is TRBJ2-1, with a tentative D call TRBD2 (5 bases). CDR3 loop: CASSLNLARRNEQFF. The DNA read from the CDR3 is TGTGCCAGCAGCTTAAACCTAGCTCGCAGGAATGAG.